This T cell receptor beta chain was retrieved from a study of shared clonotypes between healthy human individuals. The assay used deep level. Input per replicate PCR of unsorted PBMC was roughly 320 ng DNA, corresponding to around 28,000 T cell genomes. Sequencing on ten immunoSEQ deep assay plates was performed for unsorted PBMC DNA. Methods used by the authors: Owing to the provision of junction-only sequences devoid of quality scores by immunoSEQ, filtering differed. Clones were read by immunoSEQ multiplex PCR, and TCRdb kept only the in-frame ones, dropping some. V and J calls plus clone size are reproduced from that table; the DNA served to infer D and trimming. This sample has a few hundred thousand clones, with about 74% found just once. The CDR3 has 12 amino acids. CDR1 MNHNS and CDR2 SASEGT come from the germline V gene. This clone was seen only once. This likely stems from a read error, as it lies one base from a far larger clone.

The sample taken for sequencing was PBMCs. J is TRBJ2-7 and V is TRBV6-1, with D uncertain. The sequence was obtained from a woman in her forties in good health. Some clones in this sample may be carry-over from other donors' samples. The CDR3 DNA reads TGTGCCAGCCGGACGGGTTCCTGCGAGCAGTACTTC. It encodes CASRTGSCEQYF.